The present T cell receptor beta chain was sequenced within a study of control samples from healthy donors and cancer patients. In germline, CDR1 is KGHSH, CDR2 LQKENI. The CDR3 sequence is 14 residues long. Trimming removed 4 bases at V and 7 bases at J, with 14 bases between. TCRdb's table, derived via immunoSEQ multiplex PCR, lists solely in-frame clones and lacks some. This table has around 170,000 clones, around 87% appearing once. Sequenced input: blood. V and J are TRBV18 and TRBJ1-5; no firm D call. The sequence was collected from a woman in her fifties or sixties in good health. The CDR3 bases are TGTGCCAGCTCACAAACGCCTGGAGAACAGCCCCAGCATTTT. Encoded protein: CASSQTPGEQPQHF.